This entry features one T cell receptor beta chain sequence. The antigen is not known. CDR1 ENHRY and CDR2 SYGVKD come from the germline V gene. The V end was cut by 6 bases, the J end by 6 bases, with 21 bases between. This CDR3 has 15 residues. Investigators amplified TCR beta CDR3 regions from RNA transcripts. The workflow started with a first-round RT-PCR run with HTBI primers and then moved on to a second-round multiplex PCR. TCRdb fed the multiplex PCR reads into MiXCR, producing one record per CDR3 protein. The repertoire holds about 400,000 distinct CDR3 sequences, with about 16% as singletons. This sample was taken from a study of Graves' ophthalmopathy and Graves' hyperthyroidism. Study outcomes and limitations: Distinction of ophthalmopathy from stable hyperthyroidism by a 13-signature model reached roughly 87% sensitivity and 81.08% specificity. Among thyroid clonotypes expanded above 0.001 frequency, most also appeared in blood.

The sequence was collected from a woman younger than 35 with Graves' ophthalmopathy. The material sequenced was peripheral blood. This chain links TRBV10-3 with TRBJ2-7, with D tentatively TRBD1 (6 bases). Here the CDR3 reads CAISSPRTVFCEQYF. The CDR3 coding sequence is TGTGCCATCAGCTCCCCCCGGACAGTCTTCTGCGAGCAGTACTTC.